The rows below give T cell receptor beta chains drawn from one sample of a study of shared clonotypes between healthy human individuals. TCRdb's table, derived via immunoSEQ multiplex PCR, lists solely in-frame clones and lacks some. The sample lists roughly 2.2 million clones, 85% to 95% occurring once. The sequenced material came from naive CD4+ T cells from PBMCs. The receptors were gathered from a man aged 18 to 30 in good health. Some clones in this sample may be carry-over from other donors' samples. CDR3s include the opening cysteine and the closing phenylalanine or tryptophan.

V,CDR3
TRBV18,CASSLLRGLYEQYF
TRBV28,CASTQDSVVMPQHF
TRBV6-1,CASSRQASYNEQFF
TRBV5-1,CASSPGFRGSNQPQHF
TRBV28,CASSYDTQGRAYGYTF
TRBV15,CATSPGQGEPGANVLTF
TRBV28,CASNSPYGGGLGYGYTF
TRBV10-3,CAIKSPQTSDTQYF
TRBV5-1,CASKPQDSSYEQYF
TRBV29-1,CSVVLLGETQYF
TRBV7-2,CASRLTSGSLNEQFF
TRBV30,CAWSRLLAGGADTQYF
TRBV4-1,CASSQLPDRVRGEKLFF
TRBV10-1,CASSESRGAGPNQPQHF
TRBV6-5,CASSWDRGVETQYF
TRBV28,CASREGQVPYGYTF
TRBV7-2,CASSLVSTSGTYEQYF
TRBV7-9,CASSLAASDTQYF
TRBV25-1,CASRPSRSYNEQFF
TRBV5-1,CASSPGASGRAGGETQYF
TRBV10-3,CATRHITGGRSTGELFF
TRBV27,CASSPQGLTYNEQFF
TRBV6-5,CASSAQAGAAYEQYF
TRBV10-2,CASSEAGVARGREYNEQFF
TRBV2,CASREVGGYTF
TRBV4-1,CASSHRETQYF
TRBV28,CASSKGGGQGTYEQYF
TRBV6-5,CASEPGDRVIGGYTF
TRBV6-1,CASSETPPGRPGNEQFF
TRBV7-3,CASSLFVGETYEQYF
TRBV19,CASRNLDTSKNIQYF
TRBV2,CASSVGTTDTQYF
TRBV6-1,CASSELPGDIQYF
TRBV5-1,CASSSGQPMAEAFF
TRBV5-1,CASSLGARDRGETQYF
TRBV6-5,CASSYASQGHYGYTF
TRBV6-1,CASSEQGAVTGELFF
TRBV28,CASKAGDSSGANVLTF
TRBV7-6,CASSRRGGRTPDTQYF
TRBV5-1,CASSWSEGRNNEQFF
TRBV5-6,CASSPKIGGETQYF
TRBV5-1,CASSFTGGYNEQFF
TRBV7-8,CASSLGSGVGNIQYF